These 23 T cell receptor beta chains originate from one sample sequenced in a study of T-cell reconstitution after alpha-beta-depleted transplantation in children. TCRbeta library preparation incorporated unique molecular identifiers. TCRdb processed the PCR reads anew with MiXCR; each CDR3 protein has one entry. The sample has hundreds of thousands of distinct CDR3 sequences; around 13% are singletons. Source: PBMCs, taken before TCRalphabeta/CD19-depleted stem cell transplant. These receptors came from a girl aged 2 to 10 with congenital amegakaryocytic thrombocytopenia, due to receive a stem cell transplant.

To note about this clonotype: Given a much more abundant clone one base away, this may be a read error. V gene TRBV20-1 combines with J gene TRBJ1-3; D call uncertain. Germline V CDR1 and CDR2: DFQATT, SNEGSKA (reference sequence). This CDR3 spans 14 amino acids. This chain's CDR3 is CTAGLAGSGNTIYF. The CDR3 bases are TGCACTGCCGGATTGGCTGGGTCTGGAAACACCATATATTTT.

In its sample, this clonotype was seen a few times. The chain is built from TRBV5-1 and TRBJ2-7; 10 positions agree with TRBD1. With 4 bases clipped from V and 5 bases from J, the junction kept 6 bases outside the gene matches. The V gene's germline CDR1 is SGHRS and CDR2 YFSETQ. This CDR3 comprises 14 residues. The CDR3, as DNA: TGCGCCAGCAGCCCACTTGGGACAGGGGACGAGCAGTACTTC. This translates into CASSPLGTGDEQYF.

Many counts were recorded for this clonotype. The chain couples TRBV3-1 to TRBJ2-3; no reliable D call. CDR1 LGHDT and CDR2 YNNKEL come from the germline V gene (reference sequence). The length of the CDR3 is 16 residues. The germline V and J ends were trimmed by 3 bases and 1 base, with 14 bases remaining between them. The CDR3 DNA follows: TGTGCCAGCAGCCAGCCCTTTGGCGGAGGCACAGATACGCAGTATTTT. Translating it yields CASSQPFGGGTDTQYF.

This clonotype was counted many times. The V call is TRBV20-1, the J call TRBJ2-7; D gene unclear. Per germline, CDR1 DFQATT and CDR2 SNEGSKA (reference sequence). The CDR3 is made up of 13 amino acids. The germline V and J ends were trimmed by 1 base and 3 bases, with 10 bases remaining between them. CDR3 DNA sequence: TGCAGTGCTAGAGCTCAGATCAGCTACGAGCAGTACTTC. This gives the protein CSARAQISYEQYF.

This clonotype was observed a few times. This rearrangement joins TRBV19 to TRBJ1-1; D is unclear. V shed 7 bases and J shed 1 base, with 7 bases lying between them. Germline V gene data show CDR1 as LNHDA and CDR2 as SQIVND (reference sequence). The CDR3 spans 12 residues. CDR3 sequence: CASNAGNTEAFF. The CDR3 DNA reads as TGTGCCAGTAATGCTGGGAACACTGAAGCTTTCTTT.

This rearrangement joins TRBV5-1 to TRBJ2-2, with 10 bases matching TRBD2. Germline CDR1 reads SGHRS; CDR2 reads YFSETQ. J was trimmed by 6 bases and V by 4 bases; bases with no gene match: 15. The CDR3 sequence is 18 residues long. CDR3 residues: CASSAPRSGRARPGELFF. In DNA, the CDR3 is TGCGCCAGCAGCGCCCCGAGGAGCGGGAGGGCCCGACCCGGGGAGCTGTTTTTT. Filled out from reference TRBV5-1 and TRBJ2-2, the complete variable domain reads KAGVTQTPRYLIKTRGQQVTLSCSPISGHRSVSWYQQTPGQGLQFLFEYFSETQRNKGNFPGRFSGRQFSNSRSEMNVSTLELGDSALYLCASSAPRSGRARPGELFFGEGSRLTVL.

This clonotype was seen a single time. The chain employs TRBV19 and TRBJ1-3; D ambiguous. CDR1 is LNHDA, CDR2 SQIVND, per germline (reference sequence). CDR3 size: 13 residues. V was pared by 8 bases and J by 4 bases, with 12 bases between. CDR3 DNA: TGTGCCAGTTCCTATGGGCCGGGAAACACCATATATTTT. The encoded protein is CASSYGPGNTIYF.

This clonotype was picked up a small number of times. The rearrangement links TRBV5-1 to TRBJ2-2; either TRBD1 or TRBD2 may fit D (5 bases each). In germline, CDR1 is SGHRS, CDR2 YFSETQ. V shed 4 bases and J shed 2 bases, with 15 bases lying between them. CDR3 length: 16 amino acids. As DNA, the CDR3 is TGCGCCAGCAGCCACCGGGACCACCTAAACACCGGGGAGCTGTTTTTT. This sequence encodes CASSHRDHLNTGELFF.

Here the CDR3 DNA reads TGCAGCGTTTCCCAGGTGGGGTTGCAAGAGACCCAGTACTTC. Amino acid sequence: CSVSQVGLQETQYF. The V and J genes are TRBV29-1 and TRBJ2-5; D ambiguous. The V and J ends lost 5 bases and 2 bases respectively, with 15 bases between them. Germline V gene sequence: CDR1 SQVTM, CDR2 ANQGSEA. The CDR3 length is 14 residues.

CDR3 sequence: CSATTGLSEQYF. As DNA, the CDR3 is TGCAGTGCTACGACAGGATTGAGCGAGCAGTACTTC. The chain couples TRBV20-1 to TRBJ2-7, with a possible D match to TRBD1 (6 bases). This CDR3 comprises 12 residues. Germline CDR1 is DFQATT and CDR2 is SNEGSKA (reference sequence). Trimming cost V 4 bases and J 6 bases, with 13 bases left between them.

In this sample, this clonotype turned up a few times. This sequence joins TRBV15 and TRBJ2-5; D gene ambiguous. Per germline, CDR1 LNHNV and CDR2 YYDKDF (reference sequence). With 2 bases removed from V and 4 bases from J, the gap between germline ends came to 17 bases. The CDR3 is made up of 16 amino acids. The CDR3 loop is CATSRTPSIDPETQYF. CDR3 nucleotide sequence: TGTGCCACCAGCAGAACGCCCTCCATTGACCCAGAGACCCAGTACTTC.

This clonotype was counted at least ten times. The genes are TRBV29-1 and TRBJ2-1, with D possibly being TRBD2 (7 bases). V was clipped by 4 bases and J by 3 bases, with 16 bases between them. The V gene's germline CDR1 is SQVTM and CDR2 ANQGSEA. This CDR3 region has 15 residues. For the CDR3, the DNA is TGCAGCGTTGTAGGGGGGAGGGATCACTACAATGAGCAGTTCTTC. Translation: CSVVGGRDHYNEQFF.

This clonotype has only one observation. A much larger clone lies one base from this, so it may be a read error. This chain links TRBV20-1 with TRBJ1-2; 7 bases match TRBD1. The germline V gene encodes CDR1 DFQATT and CDR2 SNEGSKA (reference sequence). The CDR3 is 12 residues long. CDR3 residues: CSASPGTEDYPF. Written as DNA, the CDR3 is TGCAGTGCCAGTCCCGGGACAGAGGACTACCCCTTC.

In its sample, this clonotype was seen a few times. The rearrangement links TRBV29-1 to TRBJ2-1; TRBD2 might be the D (7 bases). CDR1 is SQVTM and CDR2 is ANQGSEA in the germline V gene. CDR3 length: 15 amino acids. The V end lost 2 bases, the J end lost 8 bases, and 19 bases lay between the germline ends. CDR3 in DNA: TGCAGCGTTGAATTTGGGAGGGGGGCTATGGATGAGCAGTTCTTC. This encodes CSVEFGRGAMDEQFF.

This clonotype turned up a few times. The chain recombines TRBV27 with TRBJ2-3, with a possible D match to TRBD2 (5 bases). The V gene lost 6 bases and the J gene lost 4 bases, with 11 bases spanning the gap. Looked up from germline, CDR1 is MNHEY and CDR2 is SMNVEV (reference sequence). There are 13 residues in the CDR3. The CDR3 DNA reads TGTGCCAGCAGACGGGTGGAGGCAGATACGCAGTATTTT. Its translation is CASRRVEADTQYF.

This clonotype has at least ten counts. The rearrangement joins TRBV20-1 to TRBJ2-2, with TRBD1 as a possible D gene (7 bases). The germline CDR1 and CDR2 sequences are DFQATT and SNEGSKA (reference sequence). The CDR3 spans 14 residues. The V end lost 6 bases, the J end lost 3 bases, and 14 bases lay between the germline ends. CDR3 region: CSARRGTDTGELFF. As DNA, the CDR3 is TGCAGTGCCCGCCGGGGGACAGACACCGGGGAGCTGTTTTTT.

The gene calls are TRBV12-3 or TRBV12-4 and TRBJ2-3, with 11 bases identical to TRBD2. J was trimmed by 2 bases and V by 3 bases; bases with no gene match: 13. The CDR3 is made up of 19 amino acids. The CDR3 spells CASSLATGGLAENTDTQYF. The CDR3 DNA reads TGTGCCAGCAGTTTGGCGACAGGGGGACTAGCGGAAAACACAGATACGCAGTATTTT.

In this sample, this clonotype turned up a few times. The rearrangement joins TRBV18 to TRBJ2-1; 9 positions match TRBD2. Trimming cost V 2 bases and J 10 bases; bases outside gene matches: 12. The CDR3 is made up of 16 amino acids. Germline V CDR1 and CDR2: KGHSH, LQKENI. The CDR3 coding sequence is TGTGCCAGCTCACCAAGACTAGCGGTCCCTGTTCGGGAGCAGTTCTTC. This sequence encodes CASSPRLAVPVREQFF. Full variable domain (rest looked up from reference TRBV18 and TRBJ2-1): NAGVMQNPRHLVRRRGQEARLRCSPMKGHSHVYWYRQLPEEGLKFMVYLQKENIIDESGMPKERFSAEFPKEGPSILRIQQVVRGDSAAYFCASSPRLAVPVREQFFGPGTRLTVL.

The chain recombines TRBV2 with TRBJ2-4, with D tentatively TRBD2 (5 bases). V was trimmed by 4 bases and J by 8 bases, leaving 12 bases between them. Germline V CDR1 and CDR2: SNHLY, FYNNEI. The CDR3 has 13 residues. CDR3 DNA sequence: TGTGCCAGCAGTGTTCTAGCCGAAGACATTCAGTACTTC. The encoded protein is CASSVLAEDIQYF.

The rearrangement uses TRBV3-1 and TRBJ2-3; no definite D call. Trimming pared 4 bases from V and 2 bases from J, leaving 7 bases between. Per germline, CDR1 LGHDT and CDR2 YNNKEL (reference sequence). The CDR3 spans 13 residues. CDR3 loop: CASSPRATDTQYF. Here the CDR3 DNA reads TGTGCCAGCAGCCCACGGGCCACAGATACGCAGTATTTT.

This clonotype has a handful of counts. The V gene is TRBV20-1, the J gene TRBJ2-1; TRBD1 matches at 9 bases. This CDR3 has 12 amino acids. V trimming: 7 bases; J trimming: 8 bases; junction bases outside the gene matches: 6. Germline V gene sequence: CDR1 DFQATT, CDR2 SNEGSKA (reference sequence). This CDR3 reads CSVGQGTDEQFF. DNA of the CDR3: TGCAGTGTTGGACAGGGGACAGATGAGCAGTTCTTC.

This clonotype was found many times. This chain links TRBV20-1 with TRBJ2-3, with D perhaps matching TRBD2 (5 bases). V was pared by 3 bases and J by 4 bases, with 14 bases between. This CDR3 contains 14 residues. CDR1 DFQATT and CDR2 SNEGSKA come from the germline V gene (reference sequence). Written as DNA, the CDR3 is TGCAGTGCTAGCAAGGACTCCGGCTCAGATACGCAGTATTTT. Translating it yields CSASKDSGSDTQYF.

Ten or more counts support this clonotype. The chain couples TRBV12-3 or TRBV12-4 to TRBJ1-4; TRBD1 matches 8 bases. The trim removed 3 bases at V and 7 bases at J, leaving 1 base unmatched. The CDR3 runs to 13 residues. The CDR3 is CASSFDRGEKLFF. CDR3 DNA sequence: TGTGCCAGCAGTTTCGACAGGGGTGAAAAACTGTTTTTT.